One sample yielded the 14 T cell receptor beta chains listed below, sequenced in a study of CD8+CD57+ T cells in acquired aplastic anemia. Patients sequenced had flow cytometry evidence of CD8+CD57+ cell expansion. For CDR3 and TCR beta VDJ profiling, genomic DNA was the template used. TCRdb ran MiXCR on the reads and lists one entry per CDR3 protein. The sample contains some 120,000 distinct CDR3 sequences, approximately 50% of which appear only once. Sequenced sample: sorted CD4+, CD8+, or CD8+CD57+ T cells (not recorded which) from PBMCs. The receptors originated from a human donor with aplastic anemia.

Concerning this clonotype itself: The CDR3 carries no conserved terminal phenylalanine or tryptophan, so it likely arises from a read error. The chain is built from TRBV5-5 and TRBJ2-7; D remains unclear. Germline V gene data show CDR1 as SGHKS and CDR2 as YYEKEE (reference sequence). This CDR3 has 12 residues. The germline V and J ends were trimmed by 0 bases and 6 bases, with 7 bases remaining between them. In DNA form, the CDR3 reads TGTGCCAGCAGCTTGGGGTGGACCGAGCAGTACTCC. Translated: CASSLGWTEQYS.

Regarding this clonotype: A much larger clone is a single base away; this may be a read error. The gene calls are TRBV5-5 and TRBJ2-7, with D perhaps matching TRBD2 (5 bases). The germline gives CDR1 SGHKS, CDR2 YYEKEE (reference sequence). The CDR3 is made up of 14 amino acids. As DNA, the CDR3 is TGTGCCAGCAGCTTGGGGGTAACTAGTCGAGAGCTGTACTTC. This codes for CASSLGVTSRELYF.

The chain has TRBV19 and TRBJ2-5; possible D gene TRBD1, 6 bases. The CDR3 length is 14 residues. Trimming pared 1 base from V and 3 bases from J, leaving 9 bases between. Per the germline V gene, CDR1 is LNHDA and CDR2 is SQIVND (reference sequence). The CDR3 nucleotides are TGTGCCAGTAGTATAGGGACAGAGGAAGAGACCCAGTACTTC. The encoded protein is CASSIGTEEETQYF.

This clonotype was seen more than once but under ten times. The chain employs TRBV19 and TRBJ2-3; D ambiguous. The CDR3 contains 12 residues. Trimming left V 6 bases short and J 5 bases short, with 9 bases between. Germline CDR1 and CDR2: LNHDA and SQIVND (reference sequence). CDR3: CASRLSGDTQYF. Here the CDR3 DNA reads TGTGCCAGTAGATTGAGTGGAGATACGCAGTATTTT.

The chain is built from TRBV3-1 and TRBJ1-4; unclear D gene. This CDR3 is 16 amino acids long. Germline CDR1 and CDR2: LGHDT and YNNKEL (reference sequence). V dropped 4 bases and J dropped 2 bases, with 14 bases sitting between them. CDR3 coding DNA: TGTGCCAGCAGCCCTTTCTCGAGGGCCACTAATGAAAAACTGTTTTTT. Translated, it gives CASSPFSRATNEKLFF.

This clonotype was seen a handful of times. This chain links TRBV29-1 with TRBJ2-3; possible D gene TRBD2, 6 bases. Trimming took 4 bases from V and 0 from J, leaving 11 bases between them. There are 14 residues in the CDR3. Germline-derived CDR1 and CDR2 are SQVTM and ANQGSEA. The CDR3 region is CSVVRGLSTDTQYF. CDR3 in DNA: TGCAGCGTTGTACGGGGACTCAGCACAGATACGCAGTATTTT.

This chain joins TRBV7-9 and TRBJ2-6; D uncertain. This CDR3 contains 12 residues. The V end lost 5 bases, the J end lost 13 bases, and 12 bases lay between the germline ends. Germline V CDR1 and CDR2: SEHNR, FQNEAQ (reference sequence). CDR3: CASSALLVVLTF. CDR3 coding DNA: TGTGCCAGCAGCGCACTTTTGGTAGTCCTGACTTTC.

This clonotype has just a few counts. The germline gene is not matched at one end of the junction; a read error may be the cause. The chain joins TRBV9 to TRBJ2-2; D is possibly TRBD1 or TRBD2 (6 bases each). CDR3 length equals 14 residues. Germline CDR1 SGDLS, CDR2 YYNGEE. CDR3 residues: CASDGGRWPGGLFF. The CDR3 DNA reads TGTGCCAGCGACGGGGGCAGGTGGCCCGGGGGGCTGTTTTTT.

This chain uses TRBV10-3 with TRBJ1-2; D not resolved. CDR3 size: 13 residues. V was pared by 10 bases and J by 5 bases, with 17 bases between. The germline gives CDR1 ENHRY, CDR2 SYGVKD. The CDR3 loop reads CASRPTGIYGYTF. CDR3 DNA sequence: TGTGCCAGCAGACCAACCGGTATTTATGGCTACACCTTC.

This clonotype was seen more than once but under ten times. Being one base from a much bigger clone, this may be a read error. The chain has TRBV2 and TRBJ2-2, with a possible D match to TRBD2 (5 bases). CDR1 SNHLY and CDR2 FYNNEI come from the germline V gene. The CDR3 loop spans 14 amino acids. Trimming shortened V by 5 bases and J by 6 bases, and 13 bases separated the two germline ends. CDR3 in amino acids: CASSRRVDAGELFF. CDR3 nucleotides: TGTGCCAGCAGTAGGCGGGTGGACGCCGGGGAGCTGTTTTTT.

With regard to this clonotype: This clone may be a read error of a much larger clone one base away. The chain recombines TRBV10-3 with TRBJ1-2, with D possibly being TRBD1 (6 bases). Trimming pared 5 bases from V and 4 bases from J, leaving 14 bases between. Germline-derived CDR1 and CDR2 are ENHRY and SYGVKD. This CDR3 spans 14 amino acids. In nucleotides, the CDR3 is TGTGCCATCAGTTACATCGGGACATCCTATGGCTACACCTTC. Protein sequence: CAISYIGTSYGYTF.

The chain employs TRBV19 and TRBJ2-1; D is perhaps TRBD1 or TRBD2 (5 bases each). Per germline, CDR1 LNHDA and CDR2 SQIVND (reference sequence). V was cut by 2 bases and J by 4 bases, with 12 bases left in between. There are 15 residues in the CDR3. CDR3 loop: CASSIYGAVYNEQFF. The CDR3 coding sequence is TGTGCCAGTAGTATATACGGGGCAGTTTACAATGAGCAGTTCTTC. Full variable domain (outside the CDR3, taken from reference TRBV19 and TRBJ2-1): DGGITQSPKYLFRKEGQNVTLSCEQNLNHDAMYWYRQDPGQGLRLIYYSQIVNDFQKGDIAEGYSVSREKKESFPLTVTSAQKNPTAFYLCASSIYGAVYNEQFFGPGTRLTVL.

This clonotype was counted many times. The genes are TRBV6-2 or TRBV6-3 and TRBJ2-1, with D unresolved. The length of the CDR3 is 12 residues. Germline V gene lookup returns CDR1 MNHEY and CDR2 SVGEGT. Trimming left V 2 bases short and J 10 bases short, with 9 bases between. The CDR3 is CASSYNILEQFF. The CDR3 coding sequence is TGTGCCAGCAGTTACAACATCCTAGAGCAGTTCTTC.

The rearrangement joins TRBV24-1 to TRBJ2-5; either TRBD1 or TRBD2 may supply D (5 bases each). CDR3 size: 15 residues. Trimming removed 2 bases at V and 5 bases at J, with 14 bases between. From germline, CDR1 is KGHDR and CDR2 SFDVKD. The DNA of the CDR3 is TGTGCCACCAGTGATTCCGGGACGGCGAGGGAGACCCAGTACTTC. It yields the protein CATSDSGTARETQYF.